The clone carrying this TCR beta chain was found a few times. Its target is unknown. This sample was included in a study of response to subunit inactivated influenza vaccine. Study findings and constraints: Authors suggested seasonal influenza vaccinations each recruit few new T cells.

TCRdb recomputed calls from the RT-PCR reads with MiXCR, one row per CDR3 protein. Among over 150,000 distinct CDR3 sequences listed, over 13% were seen once. The origin of this receptor is a man aged 45-65 years who received an inactivated influenza vaccine. Sequenced material: CD8+ T cells sorted from PBMCs, taken 5 days after vaccination.

The CDR3 bases are TGTGCCAGCAGGACCGCCTACGAGCAGTACTTC. This translates into CASRTAYEQYF. V usage is TRBV6-4 and J usage is TRBJ2-7; D gene uncertain. Trimming shortened V by 6 bases and J by 2 bases, and 5 bases separated the two germline ends. Germline V gives CDR1 MRHNA, CDR2 SNTAGT. There are 11 residues in the CDR3.